This TCR beta chain was sequenced in a study of blood T cell repertoires in COVID-19. Study background: Samples of COVID-19 (acute and convalescent) were obtained from the United States, Italy and Spain. PBMCs, B-cell-depleted T cells, or T cells were the source of the cDNA or gDNA that made up the material.

Source study methods: From reference gene primer amplification, estimates of nucleated cell counts were derived. Sequencing used immunoSEQ multiplex PCR; TCRdb keeps in-frame clones, though not all of them. V, J and clone size reflect that table, while D and trimming were determined from the DNA. The sample carries fewer than 100,000 clones, around 86% recorded once. Sequencing was done on a sample of peripheral blood. This clonotype was obtained from an elderly woman with acute or convalescent COVID-19.

CDR3 DNA: TGTGCCAGCAGTCTGGGGGGGTATAATTCACCCCTCCACTTT. The encoded protein is CASSLGGYNSPLHF. The genes are TRBV27 and TRBJ1-6; possible D gene TRBD1, 5 bases. CDR1 MNHEY and CDR2 SMNVEV come from the germline V gene (reference sequence). V was clipped by 5 bases and J by 4 bases, with 9 bases between them. The CDR3 sequence is 14 residues long.